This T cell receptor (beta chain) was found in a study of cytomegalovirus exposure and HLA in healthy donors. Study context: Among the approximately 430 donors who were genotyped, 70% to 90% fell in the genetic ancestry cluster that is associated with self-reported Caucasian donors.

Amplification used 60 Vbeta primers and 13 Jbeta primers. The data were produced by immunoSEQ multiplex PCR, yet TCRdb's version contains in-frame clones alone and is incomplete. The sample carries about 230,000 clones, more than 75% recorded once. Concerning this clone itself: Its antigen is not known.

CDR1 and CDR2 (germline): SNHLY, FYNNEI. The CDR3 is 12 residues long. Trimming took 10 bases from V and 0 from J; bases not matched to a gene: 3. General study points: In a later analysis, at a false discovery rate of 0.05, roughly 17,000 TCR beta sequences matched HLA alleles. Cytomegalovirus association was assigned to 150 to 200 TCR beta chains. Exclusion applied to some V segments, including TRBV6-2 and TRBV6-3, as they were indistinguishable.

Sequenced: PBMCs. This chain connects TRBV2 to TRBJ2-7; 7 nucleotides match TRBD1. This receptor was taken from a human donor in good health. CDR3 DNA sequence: TGTGCCACCGGACAGGACTCCTACGAGCAGTACTTC. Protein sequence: CATGQDSYEQYF.